Presented here are 27 T cell receptor beta chains from one specimen sequenced in a study of T cell clusters in autoimmune cytopenias. TRB was amplified by touch-down multiplex PCR, primer pools A and B combined. After re-calling the multiplex PCR reads, TCRdb lists one entry per CDR3 protein, DNA absent. This sample lists approximately 12,000 distinct CDR3 sequences; its ten largest clones have about 3.5%. Each sample's input was around 270 ng genomic DNA, 30,000 to 45,000 genome equivalents. This same sample was also taken into another study, of T cell repertoires in aging, cancer and after chemotherapy.

The sequenced material came from peripheral blood. The receptors stem from a human donor in good health.

This rearrangement joins TRBV20-1 to TRBJ2-7; absent DNA, TCRdb's TRBD1 call cannot be checked. CDR1 DFQATT and CDR2 SNEGSKA come from the germline V gene (reference sequence). The CDR3 has 13 residues. CDR3: CSARGGGVDEQYF.

This clonotype ranks as medium-sized (0.01 to 0.1%) in terms of frequency. The chain combines TRBV12-3 or TRBV12-4 with TRBJ1-2; TCRdb names TRBD1, which stays unverified in the absence of DNA. The CDR3 contains 12 residues. The CDR3 here is CASSPDRGGYTF.

The chain links TRBV20-1 to TRBJ2-1; TCRdb's D call of TRBD2 is untestable without DNA. The CDR3 covers 14 residues. Germline V gives CDR1 DFQATT, CDR2 SNEGSKA (reference sequence). CDR3 protein: CSASKLAGINEQFF.

V usage is TRBV5-5 and J usage is TRBJ1-5; TCRdb's D call of TRBD1 is untestable without DNA. This CDR3 has 15 amino acids. Germline lookup yields CDR1 SGHKS and CDR2 YYEKEE (reference sequence). CDR3 loop: CASSRGQGAGQPQHF. Complete variable domain (other parts from reference TRBV5-5 and TRBJ1-5): DAGVTQSPTHLIKTRGQQVTLRCSPISGHKSVSWYQQVLGQGPQFIFQYYEKEERGRGNFPDRFSARQFPNYSSELNVNALLLGDSALYLCASSRGQGAGQPQHFGDGTRLSIL.

This chain uses TRBV6-5 with TRBJ1-1; as DNA is missing, the TRBD1 call by TCRdb cannot be tested. Per the germline V gene, CDR1 is MNHEY and CDR2 is SVGAGI. This CDR3 has 15 amino acids. The CDR3 region is CASTLLTGSFTEAFF.

J is TRBJ1-3 and V is TRBV12-3 or TRBV12-4; TCRdb's D call of TRBD1 is untestable without DNA. CDR3 length: 17 residues. CDR3: CASSSPGLLFSGNTIYF.

This chain connects TRBV2 to TRBJ2-7; as DNA is missing, the TRBD1 call by TCRdb cannot be tested. Germline V gene sequence: CDR1 SNHLY, CDR2 FYNNEI. This CDR3 spans 18 amino acids. CDR3 loop: CASSEGLAGASSSYEQYF.

The V gene is TRBV19, the J gene TRBJ2-5. This CDR3 has 14 residues. Germline V CDR1 and CDR2: LNHDA, SQIVND (reference sequence). The CDR3 here is CASKAADYQETQYF.

This clonotype is classed as medium-sized by frequency. J is TRBJ1-1 and V is TRBV19. The CDR3 runs to 12 residues. Germline-derived CDR1 and CDR2 are LNHDA and SQIVND (reference sequence). CDR3: CAGEREWTEAFF.

In terms of frequency, this clonotype is medium-sized. The rearrangement joins TRBV19 to TRBJ2-1. Germline CDR1 and CDR2: LNHDA and SQIVND (reference sequence). There are 13 residues in the CDR3. CDR3 in amino acids: CASSIVGYNEQFF.

V usage is TRBV20-1 and J usage is TRBJ2-5; no DNA is available, so the TRBD2 call from TCRdb remains unchecked. Germline CDR1 DFQATT, CDR2 SNEGSKA (reference sequence). The CDR3 is 15 amino acids. CDR3 amino acids: CSAASSALDQETQYF.

The CDR3 reads CASSVHGGVGDTQYF. This rearrangement joins TRBV9 to TRBJ2-3; TCRdb's D call of TRBD1 is untestable without DNA. CDR3 length: 15 residues. Germline assignment: CDR1 SGDLS and CDR2 YYNGEE. The full variable domain, rest sourced from reference TRBV9 and TRBJ2-3, is DSGVTQTPKHLITATGQRVTLRCSPRSGDLSVYWYQQSLDQGLQFLIQYYNGEERAKGNILERFSAQQFPDLHSELNLSSLELGDSALYFCASSVHGGVGDTQYFGPGTRLTVL.

The chain recombines TRBV6-1 with TRBJ2-7. CDR3 length: 11 residues. From germline, CDR1 is MNHNS and CDR2 SASEGT. CDR3 in amino acids: CASSVGSKQYF.

The chain recombines TRBV6-4 with TRBJ2-1; the TCRdb D gene call, TRBD2, has no DNA to confirm it. This CDR3 region has 16 residues. The V gene's germline CDR1 is MRHNA and CDR2 SNTAGT. The CDR3 region is CASSGTSGGVYNEQFF.

This clonotype is medium-sized (0.01 to 0.1%) by frequency. The chain uses TRBV6-5 and TRBJ2-3. CDR1 is MNHEY, CDR2 SVGAGI, per germline. The CDR3 has 15 residues. The CDR3 sequence: CASSYRPRSTDTQYF.

The chain uses TRBV6-2 or TRBV6-3 and TRBJ2-5. Germline CDR1 MNHEY, CDR2 SVGEGT. This CDR3 contains 13 residues. This CDR3 is CASRVWIQETQYF.

The chain couples TRBV6-1 to TRBJ2-7; TCRdb calls TRBD1, which cannot be checked without DNA. Germline lookup yields CDR1 MNHNS and CDR2 SASEGT. This CDR3 spans 14 amino acids. CDR3 sequence: CATGQGASSYEQYF.

The chain is built from TRBV5-6 and TRBJ2-1; TCRdb selects TRBD2, and the lack of DNA leaves this call unchecked. This CDR3 region has 14 residues. Germline CDR1 is SGHDT and CDR2 is YYEEEE. The CDR3 sequence is CASSDSGGANEQFF.

The V and J genes are TRBV20-1 and TRBJ2-7; TCRdb selects TRBD2, and the lack of DNA leaves this call unchecked. Germline V gives CDR1 DFQATT, CDR2 SNEGSKA (reference sequence). This CDR3 comprises 14 residues. The CDR3 spells CSAERGLAGVEQYF.

Frequency places this clonotype as medium-sized (0.01 to 0.1%). The rearrangement joins TRBV5-6 to TRBJ1-3; the TCRdb call, TRBD1, lacks DNA for checking. The CDR3 has 16 amino acids. Germline assignment: CDR1 SGHDT and CDR2 YYEEEE. The CDR3 here is CASSRIRDGAGNTIYF.

This clonotype is medium-sized by frequency. The CDR3 sequence is CSVDSARDPYEQYF. The chain carries TRBV29-1 and TRBJ2-7; TCRdb selects TRBD2, and the lack of DNA leaves this call unchecked. The CDR3 is 14 residues long. The germline CDR1 and CDR2 sequences are SQVTM and ANQGSEA.

Measured by frequency, this clonotype is medium-sized (0.01 to 0.1%). This chain links TRBV30 with TRBJ1-6; with no DNA, the TCRdb D assignment of TRBD1 cannot be verified. CDR3 length: 14 amino acids. Germline V gene lookup returns CDR1 GTSNPN and CDR2 SVGIG (reference sequence). The CDR3 sequence: CAWSQGAGNSPLHF.

The CDR3 sequence is CASSESGPRGSEAFF. The chain links TRBV6-5 to TRBJ1-1. The CDR3 totals 15 residues. The germline gives CDR1 MNHEY, CDR2 SVGAGI.

This rearrangement joins TRBV13 to TRBJ2-7. The CDR3 covers 14 residues. The germline CDR1 and CDR2 sequences are PRHDT and FYEKMQ (reference sequence). CDR3 sequence reads: CASSLGLQVREQYF. Variable domain in full (rest from reference TRBV13 and TRBJ2-7): AAGVIQSPRHLIKEKRETATLKCYPIPRHDTVYWYQQGPGQDPQFLISFYEKMQSDKGSIPDRFSAQQFSDYHSELNMSSLELGDSALYFCASSLGLQVREQYFGPGTRLTVT.

The V gene is TRBV6-6, the J gene TRBJ2-5. The length of the CDR3 is 11 residues. CDR1 MNHNY and CDR2 SVGAGI come from the germline V gene (reference sequence). CDR3: CASGYQETQYF.

Its frequency marks this clonotype as medium-sized. This chain links TRBV19 with TRBJ2-7; TCRdb indicates TRBD1, and absent DNA this call remains unverified. This CDR3 contains 12 residues. Germline V gene data show CDR1 as LNHDA and CDR2 as SQIVND (reference sequence). The CDR3 region is CASSRTGYEQYF.

Its frequency marks this clonotype as medium-sized (0.01 to 0.1%). The chain combines TRBV10-3 with TRBJ2-7. The CDR3 sequence is 14 residues long. CDR1 is ENHRY, CDR2 SYGVKD, per germline. The CDR3 protein is CAISESTGIHEQYF.